This passage covers 30 T cell receptor beta chains from one sample sequenced in a study of T cells in Graves' hyperthyroidism and ophthalmopathy (dated by TCRdb to the late 2010s). The receptor library was made with multiplex PCR. Sequencing relied on an Illumina HiSeq 2000. The TCR beta CDR3 regions were amplified from the RNA transcripts. The TCR CDR3 was subjected to a first round of RT-PCR using the HTBI primer set and the Qiagen OneStep RT-PCR kit. TCRdb trimmed public reads at Q25 via fastp, called clones via MiXCR and kept in-frame beta chains. Entries that share a CDR3 protein sequence are merged under the most common genes and DNA. Present in this sample are hundreds of thousands of distinct CDR3 sequences, 20% to 25% of which were seen just once. Approximately 49% of the sample belongs to the ten largest clones. The sequencing input was blood. These receptors came from a woman in her seventies with Graves' ophthalmopathy.

This clonotype showed up just a few times. The CDR3 loop is CSVEDHRQTYSNQPQHF. Written as DNA, the CDR3 is TGCAGCGTTGAAGATCATAGACAGACCTATAGCAATCAGCCCCAGCATTTT. The chain is built from TRBV29-1 and TRBJ1-5; TRBD1 is a possible D gene (5 bases). V gave up 0 bases and J gave up 0 bases, with 15 bases separating them. The CDR3 totals 17 residues. CDR1 is SQVTM, CDR2 ANQGSEA, per germline.

The gene calls are TRBV11-2 and TRBJ2-7; the match to TRBD2 covers 9 bases. V dropped 1 base and J dropped 9; count of bases not matched to a gene: 7. Germline assignment: CDR1 SGHAT and CDR2 FQNNGV. CDR3 length: 14 amino acids. For the CDR3, the DNA is TGTGCCAGCAGCTTAGCGGTAGCGGGGGTCGGGCAGTACTTC. Amino acid sequence: CASSLAVAGVGQYF.

In its sample, this clonotype was seen a few times. V and J are TRBV28 and TRBJ2-7, with 12 bases aligning to TRBD2. From germline, CDR1 is MDHEN and CDR2 SYDVKM. V lost 5 bases, J lost 5 bases, and 1 base stayed unmatched. The length of the CDR3 is 13 residues. CDR3 nucleotide sequence: TGTGCCAGCAGTACTAGCGGGAGGAACGAGCAGTACTTC. It yields the protein CASSTSGRNEQYF. Based on the CDR3 plus reference TRBV28 and TRBJ2-7, the full variable domain is DVKVTQSSRYLVKRTGEKVFLECVQDMDHENMFWYRQDPGLGLRLIYFSYDVKMKEKGDIPEGYSVSREKKERFSLILESASTNQTSMYLCASSTSGRNEQYFGPGTRLTVT.

In its sample, this clonotype was seen many times. The chain combines TRBV7-2 with TRBJ2-7; D gene ambiguous. The CDR3 sequence is 11 residues long. V was shortened by 3 bases and J by 6 bases, with 6 bases between the two germline ends. In germline, CDR1 is SGHTA, CDR2 FQGNSA. The CDR3: CASSFGAEQYF. In DNA form, the CDR3 reads TGTGCCAGCAGCTTTGGCGCCGAGCAGTACTTC.

This clonotype was counted between two and nine times. Germline is not matched at one junction end, which may reflect a read error. The rearrangement uses TRBV3-1 and TRBJ1-2; no clear D gene. CDR1 LGHDT and CDR2 YNNKEL come from the germline V gene (reference sequence). The CDR3 is 13 amino acids. DNA for the CDR3: TGTGCCAGCAGGCAAGTCGGTGTCTATGGCTACACCTTC. Translating gives CASRQVGVYGYTF. Combining the CDR3 with reference TRBV3-1 and TRBJ1-2 gives the whole variable domain DTAVSQTPKYLVTQMGNDKSIKCEQNLGHDTMYWYKQDSKKFLKIMFSYNNKELIINETVPNRFSPKSPDKAHLNLHINSLELGDSAVYFCASRQVGVYGYTFGSGTRLTVV.

The J gene is TRBJ1-2, the V gene TRBV7-2; 7 nucleotides match TRBD1. The CDR3 is 13 amino acids. Germline trimming cut 3 bases from V and 8 bases from J; bases unmatched to any gene: 6. Germline lookup yields CDR1 SGHTA and CDR2 FQGNSA. CDR3 residues: CASSLGQLGGYTF. CDR3 bases: TGTGCCAGCAGCTTGGGACAGCTAGGAGGCTACACCTTC.

This sequence joins TRBV19 and TRBJ1-1, with D possibly matching TRBD1 (6 bases). This CDR3 has 13 residues. V lost 5 bases, J lost 11 bases, and 18 bases lay in between. The germline gives CDR1 LNHDA, CDR2 SQIVND (reference sequence). For the CDR3, the DNA is TGTGCCAGTAGTGTCCGCAGTATGGGGGCGGCTTTCTTT. Amino acids: CASSVRSMGAAFF. Full variable domain (remainder filled in from reference TRBV19 and TRBJ1-1): DGGITQSPKYLFRKEGQNVTLSCEQNLNHDAMYWYRQDPGQGLRLIYYSQIVNDFQKGDIAEGYSVSREKKESFPLTVTSAQKNPTAFYLCASSVRSMGAAFFGQGTRLTVV.

The table lists this clonotype with a few counts. This rearrangement joins TRBV6-5 to TRBJ2-2, with TRBD2 matching over 10 bases. J was trimmed by 5 bases and V by 1 base; bases with no gene match: 7. CDR1 MNHEY and CDR2 SVGAGI come from the germline V gene. The CDR3 has 17 residues. The CDR3 DNA follows: TGTGCCAGCAGTTACTTACTCGGACTAGCGGCGACCGGGGAGCTGTTTTTT. This encodes CASSYLLGLAATGELFF.

The V and J genes are TRBV11-3 and TRBJ2-1, with 9 bases lining up with TRBD2. The CDR3 length is 16 residues. Looked up from germline, CDR1 is SGHNT and CDR2 is YENEEA. The V and J ends lost 1 base and 9 bases, in that order; junction bases with no gene match: 10. CDR3 sequence: CASSLGGTSIHSEQFF. CDR3 nucleotides: TGTGCCAGCAGCTTAGGTGGGACTAGCATCCACAGTGAGCAGTTCTTC.

The chain combines TRBV7-9 with TRBJ1-1; tentatively, D is TRBD1 (5 bases). The germline CDR1 and CDR2 sequences are SEHNR and FQNEAQ (reference sequence). V lost 5 bases and J 11 bases, leaving 12 bases between the germline ends. This CDR3 is 11 amino acids long. CDR3 amino acids: CASSPEGSAFF. The CDR3 bases are TGTGCCAGCAGCCCCGAGGGGTCTGCTTTCTTT.

The genes are TRBV7-9 and TRBJ1-5, with 7 nucleotides matching TRBD1. The CDR3 is made up of 16 amino acids. Trimming removed 5 bases from V and 2 bases from J; junction bases left unmatched: 9. Germline V gene sequence: CDR1 SEHNR, CDR2 FQNEAQ (reference sequence). For the CDR3, the DNA is TGTGCCAGCAGCCGAACAGGGGCGGGGGGCAATCAGCCCCAGCATTTT. It is translated as CASSRTGAGGNQPQHF.

This clonotype showed up just a few times. This sequence joins TRBV9 and TRBJ1-1; 7 bases line up with TRBD1. V dropped 7 bases and J dropped 1; count of bases not matched to a gene: 7. CDR1 and CDR2 (germline): SGDLS, YYNGEE. CDR3 length: 14 amino acids. The DNA of the CDR3 is TGTGCCAGCGTAAGGGACAGCAAGAACACTGAAGCTTTCTTT. Protein: CASVRDSKNTEAFF.

The chain carries TRBV19 and TRBJ1-2, with D perhaps matching TRBD1 (6 bases). This CDR3 spans 16 amino acids. Germline V CDR1 and CDR2: LNHDA, SQIVND (reference sequence). V shed 4 bases and J shed 7 bases, with 22 bases lying between them. The CDR3 region is CASSSSGTKVLGGYTF. CDR3 nucleotide sequence: TGTGCCAGTAGTAGCTCCGGGACAAAGGTCCTGGGTGGCTACACCTTC.

The V and J genes are TRBV19 and TRBJ2-5; TRBD2 might be the D (5 bases). The V gene's germline CDR1 is LNHDA and CDR2 SQIVND (reference sequence). This CDR3 region has 12 residues. Trimming took off 3 bases at V and 11 bases at J, with 13 bases between the two ends. The CDR3 region has the DNA TGTGCCAGTAGTATCGGAAAGGGAGTACAGTACTTC. Encoded protein: CASSIGKGVQYF.

Only a few counts were recorded for this clonotype. CDR3 nucleotides: TGTGCCAGCAGTTACTCGGGCCACTCCTACGAGCAGTACTTC. Its translation is CASSYSGHSYEQYF. V and J are TRBV6-5 and TRBJ2-7; no reliable D call. V lost 0 bases to trimming and J lost 0 bases, with 6 bases between them. In germline, CDR1 is MNHEY, CDR2 SVGAGI. CDR3 length: 14 residues.

Ten or more counts support this clonotype. The chain links TRBV6-1 to TRBJ1-5; possible D gene TRBD1, 6 bases. V lost 0 bases to trimming and J lost 2 bases, with 8 bases between them. The length of the CDR3 is 15 residues. Germline assignment: CDR1 MNHNS and CDR2 SASEGT. For the CDR3, the DNA is TGTGCCAGCAGTGAAGCGGGGGCAGGCAATCAGCCCCAGCATTTT. It translates to CASSEAGAGNQPQHF.

The chain combines TRBV28 with TRBJ1-5, with TRBD1 matching over 12 bases. CDR3 length equals 14 residues. Trimming at V came to 6 bases and at J to 9 bases, leaving 6 bases not matched to a gene. CDR1 is MDHEN, CDR2 SYDVKM, per germline. CDR3 DNA sequence: TGTGCCAGCAGGGGACAGGGGGCGCCGTGGCCCCAGCATTTT. It codes for CASRGQGAPWPQHF.

This clonotype was counted once. The V call is TRBV5-1, the J call TRBJ1-3; 10 positions agree with TRBD1. The CDR3 spans 16 residues. V shed 3 bases, J shed 2 bases, and the junction held 5 bases outside the gene matches. Germline CDR1 is SGHRS and CDR2 is YFSETQ. CDR3 residues: CASSWGQGTAGNTIYF. For the CDR3, the DNA is TGCGCCAGCAGCTGGGGACAGGGGACGGCTGGAAACACCATATATTTT.

This sequence joins TRBV20-1 and TRBJ2-5; D uncertain. V lost 7 bases and J lost 2, with 11 bases in between. This CDR3 contains 12 residues. Germline V gene sequence: CDR1 DFQATT, CDR2 SNEGSKA (reference sequence). CDR3 in DNA: TGCAGTGTCGGCGGATTTCAAGAGACCCAGTACTTC. Amino acid sequence: CSVGGFQETQYF.

A word on this clonotype: A much larger clonotype is one base distant, so this may be a read error. This chain joins TRBV20-1 and TRBJ1-1; TRBD1 might be the D (6 bases). The length of the CDR3 is 14 residues. The germline V gene encodes CDR1 DFQATT and CDR2 SNEGSKA (reference sequence). CDR3 sequence (DNA): TGCAGTGCTAGACACCCGTTGGGGGACACTGAAGCTCTCTTT. The encoded protein is CSARHPLGDTEALF.

This clonotype has only a few counts. V is TRBV7-8 and J is TRBJ1-4; D is possibly TRBD1 (5 bases). V was clipped by 4 bases and J by 0 bases, with 18 bases between them. The germline CDR1 and CDR2 sequences are SGHVS and FQNEAQ. The CDR3 loop spans 18 amino acids. The CDR3 reads CASSSQSGLLSTNEKLFF. The CDR3, as DNA: TGTGCCAGCAGCTCCCAGTCAGGGTTATTATCAACTAATGAAAAACTGTTTTTT.

This clonotype was observed a handful of times. This chain links TRBV11-2 with TRBJ2-7, with D perhaps TRBD1 or TRBD2 (5 bases each). Trimming shortened V by 4 bases and J by 5 bases, and 21 bases separated the two germline ends. This CDR3 comprises 16 residues. The germline CDR1 and CDR2 sequences are SGHAT and FQNNGV. The CDR3 coding sequence is TGTGCCAGCAGCTCAGGGACCTCCCTCGGCCTCGACGAGCAGTACTTC. Amino acids: CASSSGTSLGLDEQYF.

This chain connects TRBV6-2 or TRBV6-3 to TRBJ2-1; the D gene is possibly TRBD2 (6 bases). Germline CDR1 and CDR2: MNHEY and SVGEGT. The CDR3 totals 17 residues. Trimming stripped 4 bases from V and 5 bases from J, with 21 bases between. The CDR3 sequence is CASSFSRGVGGDNEQFF. In nucleotides, the CDR3 is TGTGCCAGCAGTTTTTCTCGCGGGGTGGGAGGCGACAATGAGCAGTTCTTC.

This clonotype was found a few times. The genes are TRBV6-6 and TRBJ2-1; possible D gene TRBD2, 6 bases. With 0 bases removed from V and 10 bases from J, the gap between germline ends came to 16 bases. CDR3 length: 15 amino acids. Looked up from germline, CDR1 is MNHNY and CDR2 is SVGAGI (reference sequence). As DNA, the CDR3 is TGTGCCAGCAGTTACTCGGCGACTAGTTTTGGCGAGCAGTTCTTC. It is translated as CASSYSATSFGEQFF.

There are a few counts of this clonotype. The CDR3 reads CASSFSGGTGLSDTQYF. In DNA, the CDR3 is TGTGCCAGCAGCTTCTCTGGCGGGACAGGGTTATCAGATACGCAGTATTTT. This rearrangement joins TRBV11-3 to TRBJ2-3; 9 bases line up with TRBD1. The CDR3 runs to 17 residues. V shed 3 bases and J 4 bases; nucleotides not matched to a gene: 11. Germline CDR1 and CDR2: SGHNT and YENEEA.

This clonotype was seen repeatedly, ten times or more. The V and J genes are TRBV12-3 or TRBV12-4 and TRBJ2-3; 7 bases fit TRBD2. Germline trimming cut 6 bases from V and 0 bases from J; bases unmatched to any gene: 6. This CDR3 region has 15 residues. The chain's CDR3 is CASRKRGTSTDTQYF. Written as DNA, the CDR3 is TGTGCCAGCAGAAAGCGGGGTACTAGCACAGATACGCAGTATTTT.

This clonotype was detected ten times or more. This rearrangement joins TRBV5-6 to TRBJ2-1, with D unclear. Germline V gives CDR1 SGHDT, CDR2 YYEEEE. Trimming pared 4 bases from V and 7 bases from J, leaving 15 bases between. CDR3 length: 14 amino acids. CDR3 loop: CASSDGPVGNEQFF. CDR3 DNA sequence: TGTGCCAGCAGCGACGGTCCGGTGGGGAATGAGCAGTTCTTC.

This clonotype appeared a few times. The chain uses TRBV6-5 and TRBJ1-1; no clear D. CDR3 length equals 14 residues. With 0 bases removed from V and 1 base from J, the gap between germline ends came to 6 bases. Germline values: CDR1 MNHEY, CDR2 SVGAGI. In nucleotides, the CDR3 is TGTGCCAGCAGTTACTCGGCCAGGAACACTGAAGCTTTCTTT. Translated, it gives CASSYSARNTEAFF.

J is TRBJ2-2 and V is TRBV10-2; 10 bases agree with TRBD1. The V segment lost 7 bases and the J segment 4 bases; nucleotides outside the gene matches: 6. Germline CDR1 WSHSY, CDR2 SAAADI. The CDR3 spans 15 residues. The CDR3 sequence: CASISTGGITGELFF. CDR3 bases: TGCGCCAGCATTTCGACAGGGGGCATCACCGGGGAGCTGTTTTTT.

The rearrangement joins TRBV20-1 to TRBJ1-1; D might be TRBD1 (5 bases). The CDR3 covers 14 residues. V was pared by 4 bases and J by 11 bases, with 23 bases between. CDR1 is DFQATT, CDR2 SNEGSKA, per germline (reference sequence). For the CDR3, the DNA is TGCAGTGCTACACCTGGGACGGAGATCTTTGGTGCTTTCTTT. It encodes CSATPGTEIFGAFF.